The source of this TCR beta chain is a study of cytomegalovirus exposure and HLA in healthy donors. Here immunoSEQ multiplex PCR was the method, and the copy in TCRdb shows in-frame clones only, minus some. The repertoire holds about 150,000 clones, around nine tenths seen once, with about a fifth in the top ten. Germline V gives CDR1 SGHVS, CDR2 FNYEAQ. The CDR3 is 17 amino acids. After removal of 1 base from V and 5 bases from J, the junction contained 11 bases not matched to a gene. The sequence was collected from a man aged 18 to 30 in good health and CMV-seropositive. The chain uses TRBV7-6 and TRBJ2-1; TRBD2 matches at 7 bases. The sequenced material came from PBMCs. CDR3 in DNA: TGTGCCAGCAGCTTAGTTCGCGCGGGGGATCCCCACAATGAGCAGTTCTTC. The encoded protein is CASSLVRAGDPHNEQFF. Variable domain in full (rest from reference TRBV7-6 and TRBJ2-1): GAGVSQSPRYKVTKRGQDVALRCDPISGHVSLYWYRQALGQGPEFLTYFNYEAQQDKSGLPNDRFSAERPEGSISTLTIQRTEQRDSAMYRCASSLVRAGDPHNEQFFGPGTRLTVL.